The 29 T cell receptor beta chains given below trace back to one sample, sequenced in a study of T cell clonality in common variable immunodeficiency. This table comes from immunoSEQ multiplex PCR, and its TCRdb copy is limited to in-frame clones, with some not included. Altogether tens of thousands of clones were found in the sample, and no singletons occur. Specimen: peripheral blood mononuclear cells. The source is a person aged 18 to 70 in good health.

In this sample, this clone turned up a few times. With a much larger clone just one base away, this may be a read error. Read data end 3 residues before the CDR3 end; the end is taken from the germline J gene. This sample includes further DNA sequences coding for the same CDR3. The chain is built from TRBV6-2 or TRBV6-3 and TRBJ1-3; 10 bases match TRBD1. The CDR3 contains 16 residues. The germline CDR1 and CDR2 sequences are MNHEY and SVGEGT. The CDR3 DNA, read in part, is TGTGCCAGCAGTCCGGGACAGGGGCACTCTGGAAACACT. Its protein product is CASSPGQGHSGNT. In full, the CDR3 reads CASSPGQGHSGNTIYF.

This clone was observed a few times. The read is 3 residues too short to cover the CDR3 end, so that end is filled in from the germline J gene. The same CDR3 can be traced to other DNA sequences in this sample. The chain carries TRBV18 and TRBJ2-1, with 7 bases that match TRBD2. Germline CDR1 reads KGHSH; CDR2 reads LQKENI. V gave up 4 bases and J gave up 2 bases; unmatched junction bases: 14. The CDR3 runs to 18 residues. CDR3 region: CASSLLTPTSATYNEQFF. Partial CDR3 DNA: TGTGCCAGCTCACTCCTTACTCCCACTAGCGCCACCTACAATGAG.

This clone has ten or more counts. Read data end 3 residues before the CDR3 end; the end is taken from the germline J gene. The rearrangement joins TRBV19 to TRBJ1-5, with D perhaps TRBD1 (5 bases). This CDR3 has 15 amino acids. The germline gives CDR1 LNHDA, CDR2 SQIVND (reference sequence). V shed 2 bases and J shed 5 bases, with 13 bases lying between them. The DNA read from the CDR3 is TGTGCCAGTAGTATATTTGTGGCAGGGCATCAGCCC. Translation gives CASSIFVAGHQP. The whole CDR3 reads CASSIFVAGHQPQHF.

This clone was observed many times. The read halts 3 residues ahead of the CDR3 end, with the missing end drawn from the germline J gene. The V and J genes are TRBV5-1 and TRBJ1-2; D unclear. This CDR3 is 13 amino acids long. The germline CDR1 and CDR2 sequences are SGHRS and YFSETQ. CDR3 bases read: TGCGCCAGCAGCCTCGGGTCGGCTGGAGAC. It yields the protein CASSLGSAGD. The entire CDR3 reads CASSLGSAGDYTF.

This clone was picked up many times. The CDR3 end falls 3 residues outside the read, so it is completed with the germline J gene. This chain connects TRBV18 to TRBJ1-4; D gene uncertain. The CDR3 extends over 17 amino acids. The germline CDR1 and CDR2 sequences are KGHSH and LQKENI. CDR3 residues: CASSPGLRSSYNSPLFF. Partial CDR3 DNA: TGTGCCAGCTCACCCGGACTGCGAAGCTCCTATAATTCACCA.

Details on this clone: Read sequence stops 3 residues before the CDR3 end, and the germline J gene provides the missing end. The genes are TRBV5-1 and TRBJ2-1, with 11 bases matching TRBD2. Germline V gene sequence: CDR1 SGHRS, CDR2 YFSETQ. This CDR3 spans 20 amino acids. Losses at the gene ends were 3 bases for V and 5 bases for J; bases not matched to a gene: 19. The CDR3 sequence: CASSSLPASGGPPIDNEQFF. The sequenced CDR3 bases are TGCGCCAGCAGCTCCCTCCCGGCTAGCGGGGGGCCCCCCATCGACAATGAG.

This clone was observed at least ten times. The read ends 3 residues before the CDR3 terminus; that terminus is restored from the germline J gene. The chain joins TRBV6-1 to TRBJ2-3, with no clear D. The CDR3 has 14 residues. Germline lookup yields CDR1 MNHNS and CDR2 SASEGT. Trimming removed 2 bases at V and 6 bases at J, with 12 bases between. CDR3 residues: CASSETGPRDTQYF. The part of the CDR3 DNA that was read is TGTGCCAGCAGTGAAACGGGTCCAAGGGATACG.

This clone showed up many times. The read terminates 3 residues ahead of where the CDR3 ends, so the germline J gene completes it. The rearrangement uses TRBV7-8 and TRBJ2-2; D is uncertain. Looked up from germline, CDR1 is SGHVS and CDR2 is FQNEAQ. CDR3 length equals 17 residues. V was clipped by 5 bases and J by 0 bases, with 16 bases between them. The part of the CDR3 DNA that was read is TGTGCCAGCAGCCGAAATCGCAGGCGCCCGAACACCGGGGAG. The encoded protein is CASSRNRRRPNTGE. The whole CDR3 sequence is CASSRNRRRPNTGELFF.

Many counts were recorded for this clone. CDR3 protein: CASSAVYGYTF. The sequenced CDR3 bases are TGTGCCAGCAGTGCGGTCTATGGC. This chain uses TRBV6-1 with TRBJ1-2; D is undetermined. The CDR3 end falls 3 residues outside the read, so it is completed with the germline J gene. The CDR3 runs 11 residues. Germline loops: CDR1 MNHNS, CDR2 SASEGT. The V and J ends lost 4 bases and 4 bases respectively, with 4 bases between them.

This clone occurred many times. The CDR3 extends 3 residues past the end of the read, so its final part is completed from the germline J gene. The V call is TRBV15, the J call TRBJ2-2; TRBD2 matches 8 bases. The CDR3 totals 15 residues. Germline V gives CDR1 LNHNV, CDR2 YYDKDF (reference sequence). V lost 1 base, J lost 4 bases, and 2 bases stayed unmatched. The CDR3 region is CATSRAGGVTGELFF. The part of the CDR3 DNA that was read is TGTGCCACCAGCAGAGCCGGGGGGGTCACCGGGGAG.

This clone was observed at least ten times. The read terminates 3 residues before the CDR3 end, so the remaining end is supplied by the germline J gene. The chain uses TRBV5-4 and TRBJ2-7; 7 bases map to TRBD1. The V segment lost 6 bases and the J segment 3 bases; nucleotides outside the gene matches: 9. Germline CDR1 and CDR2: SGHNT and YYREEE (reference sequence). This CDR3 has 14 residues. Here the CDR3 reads CASTLRGQNYEQYF. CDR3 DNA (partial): TGTGCCAGCACCCTCCGGGGACAGAACTACGAG.

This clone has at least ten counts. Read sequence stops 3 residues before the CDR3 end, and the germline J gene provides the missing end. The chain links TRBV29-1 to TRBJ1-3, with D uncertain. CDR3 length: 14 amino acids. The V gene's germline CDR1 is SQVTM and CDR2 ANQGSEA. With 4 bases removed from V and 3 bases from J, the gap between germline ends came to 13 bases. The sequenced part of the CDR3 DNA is TGCAGCGTTGTCTTTGAGGGCCTTGGAAACACC. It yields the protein CSVVFEGLGNT. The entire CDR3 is CSVVFEGLGNTIYF. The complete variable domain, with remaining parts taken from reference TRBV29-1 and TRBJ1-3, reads SAVISQKPSRDICQRGTSLTIQCQVDSQVTMMFWYRQQPGQSLTLIATANQGSEATYESGFVIDKFPISRPNLTFSTLTVSNMSPEDSSIYLCSVVFEGLGNTIYFGEGSWLTVV.

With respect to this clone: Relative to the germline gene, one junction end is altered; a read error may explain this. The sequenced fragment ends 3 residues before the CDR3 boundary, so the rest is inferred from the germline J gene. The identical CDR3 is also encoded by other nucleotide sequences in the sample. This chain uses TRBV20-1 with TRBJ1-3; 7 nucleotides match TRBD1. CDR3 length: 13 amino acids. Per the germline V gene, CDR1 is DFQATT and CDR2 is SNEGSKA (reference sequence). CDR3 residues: CSANRGTGNTIYF. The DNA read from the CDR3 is TGCAGTGCTAACAGGGGAACTGGAAACACT.

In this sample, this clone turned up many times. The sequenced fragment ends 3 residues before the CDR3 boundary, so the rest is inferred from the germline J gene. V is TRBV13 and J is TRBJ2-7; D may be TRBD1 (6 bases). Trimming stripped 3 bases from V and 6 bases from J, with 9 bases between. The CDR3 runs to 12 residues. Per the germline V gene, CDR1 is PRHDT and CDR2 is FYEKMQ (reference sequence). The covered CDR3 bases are TGTGCCAGCAGCTTCAGGGGCGGCGAG. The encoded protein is CASSFRGGE. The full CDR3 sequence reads CASSFRGGEQYF.

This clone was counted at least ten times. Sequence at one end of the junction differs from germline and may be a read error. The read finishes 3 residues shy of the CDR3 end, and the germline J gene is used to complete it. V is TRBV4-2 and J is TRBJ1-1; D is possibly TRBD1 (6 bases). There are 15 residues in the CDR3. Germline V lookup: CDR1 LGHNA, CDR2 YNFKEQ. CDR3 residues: CASSRGGLLNTEAFF. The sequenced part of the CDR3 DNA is TGCGCCAGCAGCCGGGGGGGCTTACTCAACACTGAA.

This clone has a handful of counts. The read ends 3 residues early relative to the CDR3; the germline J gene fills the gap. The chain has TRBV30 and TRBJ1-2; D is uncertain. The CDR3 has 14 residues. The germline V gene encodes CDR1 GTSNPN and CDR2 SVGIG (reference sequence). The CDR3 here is CAWSTGGVGDTYTF. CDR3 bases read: TGTGCCTGGAGTACCGGCGGGGTAGGAGATACC.

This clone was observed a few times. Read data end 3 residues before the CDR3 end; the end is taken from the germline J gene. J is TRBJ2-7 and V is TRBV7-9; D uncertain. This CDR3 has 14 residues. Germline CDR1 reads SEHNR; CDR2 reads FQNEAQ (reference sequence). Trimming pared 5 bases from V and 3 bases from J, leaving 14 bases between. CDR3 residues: CASSPTTEIYEQYF. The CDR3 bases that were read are TGTGCCAGCAGCCCGACCACAGAGATCTACGAG.

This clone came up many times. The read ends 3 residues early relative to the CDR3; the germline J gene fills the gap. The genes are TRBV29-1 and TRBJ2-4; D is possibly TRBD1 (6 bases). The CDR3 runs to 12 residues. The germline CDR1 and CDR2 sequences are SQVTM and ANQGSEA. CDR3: CSVGRQGNDQYF. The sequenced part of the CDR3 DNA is TGCAGCGTGGGCCGGCAGGGGAATGAT.

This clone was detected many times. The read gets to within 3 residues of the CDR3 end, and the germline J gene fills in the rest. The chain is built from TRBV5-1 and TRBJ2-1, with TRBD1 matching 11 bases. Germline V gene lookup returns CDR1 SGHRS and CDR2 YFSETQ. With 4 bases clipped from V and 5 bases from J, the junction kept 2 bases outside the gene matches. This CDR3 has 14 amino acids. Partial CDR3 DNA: TGCGCCAGCAGCACGGGACAGGGGGACAATGAG. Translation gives CASSTGQGDNE. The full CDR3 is CASSTGQGDNEQFF. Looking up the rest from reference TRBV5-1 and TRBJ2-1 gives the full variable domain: KAGVTQTPRYLIKTRGQQVTLSCSPISGHRSVSWYQQTPGQGLQFLFEYFSETQRNKGNFPGRFSGRQFSNSRSEMNVSTLELGDSALYLCASSTGQGDNEQFFGPGTRLTVL.

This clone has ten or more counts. The CDR3 protein is CAWRGVSEKLFF. CDR3 DNA, as far as it was read: TGTGCCTGGCGGGGGGTGTCTGAAAAA. The chain joins TRBV30 to TRBJ1-4, with D maybe TRBD1 (5 bases). The read terminates 3 residues before the CDR3 end, so the remaining end is supplied by the germline J gene. V gave up 5 bases and J gave up 7 bases, with 11 bases separating them. This CDR3 is 12 amino acids long. Germline V gene data show CDR1 as GTSNPN and CDR2 as SVGIG (reference sequence).

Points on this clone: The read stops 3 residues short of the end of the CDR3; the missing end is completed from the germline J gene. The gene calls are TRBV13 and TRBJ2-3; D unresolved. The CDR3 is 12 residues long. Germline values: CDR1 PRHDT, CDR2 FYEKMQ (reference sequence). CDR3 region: CASSLLEETQYF. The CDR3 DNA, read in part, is TGTGCCAGCAGCCTACTTGAAGAGACG.

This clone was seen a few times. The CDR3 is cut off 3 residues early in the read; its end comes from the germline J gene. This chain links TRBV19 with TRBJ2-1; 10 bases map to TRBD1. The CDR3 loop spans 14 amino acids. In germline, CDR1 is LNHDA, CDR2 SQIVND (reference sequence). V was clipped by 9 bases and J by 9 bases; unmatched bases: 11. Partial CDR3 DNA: TGTGCCAGCCGCGGGGGGACAGGGGTCCTTGAG. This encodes CASRGGTGVLE. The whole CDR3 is CASRGGTGVLEQFF.

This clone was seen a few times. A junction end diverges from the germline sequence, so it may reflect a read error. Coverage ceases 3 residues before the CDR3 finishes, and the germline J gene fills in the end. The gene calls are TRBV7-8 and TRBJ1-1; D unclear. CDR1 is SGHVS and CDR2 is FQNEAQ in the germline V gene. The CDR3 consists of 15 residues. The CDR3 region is CANSLAPASGTEAFF. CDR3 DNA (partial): TGTGCCAACAGCTTAGCGCCCGCCTCGGGCACTGAA.

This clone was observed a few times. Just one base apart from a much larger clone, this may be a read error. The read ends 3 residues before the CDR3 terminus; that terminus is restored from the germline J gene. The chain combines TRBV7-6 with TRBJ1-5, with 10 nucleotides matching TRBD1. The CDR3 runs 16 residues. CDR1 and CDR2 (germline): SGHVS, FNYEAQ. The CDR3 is CATGTGVDEIQEPQHF. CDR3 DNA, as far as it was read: TGTGCTACCGGGACAGGGGTTGATGAAATCCAAGAGCCC.

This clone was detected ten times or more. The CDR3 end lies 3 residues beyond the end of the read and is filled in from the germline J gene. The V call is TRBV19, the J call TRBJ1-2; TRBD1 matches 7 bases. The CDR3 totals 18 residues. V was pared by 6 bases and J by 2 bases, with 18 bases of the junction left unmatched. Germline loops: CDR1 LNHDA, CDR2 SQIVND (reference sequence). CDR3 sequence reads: CASRVSQGILFPNYGYTF. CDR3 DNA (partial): TGTGCCAGTAGAGTCTCACAGGGGATCTTATTTCCGAACTATGGC.

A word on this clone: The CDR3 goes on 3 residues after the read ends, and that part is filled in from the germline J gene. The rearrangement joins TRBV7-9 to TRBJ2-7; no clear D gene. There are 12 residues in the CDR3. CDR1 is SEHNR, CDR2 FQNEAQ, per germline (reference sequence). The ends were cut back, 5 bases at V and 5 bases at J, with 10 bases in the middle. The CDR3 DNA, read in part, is TGTGCCAGCAGCCAAGGGTGGGACGAG. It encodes CASSQGWDE. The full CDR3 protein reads CASSQGWDEQYF.

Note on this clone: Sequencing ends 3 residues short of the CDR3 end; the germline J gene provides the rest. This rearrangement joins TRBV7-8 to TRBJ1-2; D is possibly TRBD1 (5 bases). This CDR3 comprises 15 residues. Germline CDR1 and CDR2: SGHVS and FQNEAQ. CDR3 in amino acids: CASSFRAGVSYDYTF. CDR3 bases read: TGTGCCAGCAGCTTTCGGGCGGGGGTCTCCTACGAC.

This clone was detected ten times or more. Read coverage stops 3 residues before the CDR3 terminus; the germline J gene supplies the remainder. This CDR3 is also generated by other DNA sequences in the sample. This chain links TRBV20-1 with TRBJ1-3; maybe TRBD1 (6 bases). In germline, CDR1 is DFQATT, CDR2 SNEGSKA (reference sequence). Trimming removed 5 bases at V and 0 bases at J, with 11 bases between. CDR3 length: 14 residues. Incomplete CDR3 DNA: TGCAGTGCTCCGAGGGGGGGCTCTGGAAACACC. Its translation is CSAPRGGSGNT. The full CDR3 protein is CSAPRGGSGNTIYF.

The CDR3 loop is CAWSVTSWGDDYTF. The CDR3 DNA, read in part, is TGTGCCTGGAGTGTCACTAGCTGGGGAGACGAC. This chain links TRBV30 with TRBJ1-2, with D uncertain. Read data end 3 residues before the CDR3 end; the end is taken from the germline J gene. Germline V lookup: CDR1 GTSNPN, CDR2 SVGIG (reference sequence). This CDR3 has 14 residues.